This TCR beta chain originates from a study of T cells in Graves' hyperthyroidism and ophthalmopathy (dated by TCRdb to about 2019). A note on the overall study: To identify TCR V-J signatures that set the groups apart, the researchers used a discovery cohort of about a hundred patients, made up of roughly 40 with Graves' ophthalmopathy and 57 with stable Graves' hyperthyroidism. TCR Vbeta CDR3 sequencing of approximately 140 peripheral blood samples (more than 40 ophthalmopathy, approximately 80 hyperthyroidism and approximately 17 progressor patients) is reported in the paper. The 100 or so discovery patients were randomly split 7:3 into training and test sets. After sampling, hyperthyroidism patients received methimazole starting at 30 mg daily, and ophthalmopathy patients received high-dose intravenous methylprednisolone. An independent validation cohort of fewer than 20 hyperthyroidism patients and 17 patients who later progressed to ophthalmopathy tested prospective prediction of ophthalmopathy. In addition, the study compared T-cell repertoires in thyroid tissue and in blood from several Graves' hyperthyroidism patients. Paper-wide results and their limitations: Most expanded thyroid clonotypes (frequency above 0.001) were also detected in blood, a finding suggesting that blood repertoires may reflect thyroid immune responses. In validation, the model predicted progression to ophthalmopathy a median of roughly six months before onset, with around 70% sensitivity and almost 75% specificity. No statistical method was used to set the sample size in advance, and investigators knew the group allocation. A 13 V-J signature model separated ophthalmopathy from stable hyperthyroidism, with about 88% sensitivity and about 81% specificity in cross-validation and 80%/75% in testing.

Concerning this clonotype itself: The antigen it recognizes is unknown. No much larger clone exists at a distance of one base, and base qualities are not known.

The TCR beta CDR3 regions were amplified from the RNA transcripts. The TCR CDR3 was subjected to a first round of RT-PCR using the HTBI primer set and the Qiagen OneStep RT-PCR kit. Libraries were constructed in a second round of multiplex PCR, after which size selection and purification were carried out. Sequencing of the libraries was done on an Illumina HiSeq2000 using paired-end 100 bp reads. The original methods were these. Raw data were processed with SOAPnuke, discarding reads with adapters, uncalled bases, mean Phred below 15, or no exact constant-primer or identifier match. COPE v1.2.5 was used to merge high-quality paired reads, and clonotypes were defined as unique nucleotide sequences. MiTCR v1.1 was used to align clonotypes to the IMGT TRBV, TRBD and TRBJ reference segments. Only V-J combinations with frequency above 0.0001, covering 99% to 99.2% of repertoires, were analysed. The TCS score was defined as F50 (clonal expansion) divided by E x V (chaos), with BLOSUM62-based TCRdist calculated between CDR3 peptides within each V-J. Welch's t-statistics and random forest reduced roughly 500 V-J features to 13, which were used in a naive Bayes classifier (R e1071). The similarity between thyroid and blood repertoires was quantified using the Morisita-Horn index. Clones were called with MiXCR by TCRdb after fastp trimmed the public reads at Q25, and only in-frame beta chains were retained. Identical CDR3 protein sequences are pooled into one entry, listed with their most common genes and DNA. The V and J calls come from TCRdb's annotation, not from the publication. This sample lists a few hundred thousand distinct CDR3 sequences; about 45% were detected once. The ten largest clones capture about 8.3% of the sample.

A patient counted as having stable Graves' hyperthyroidism if no progression to ophthalmopathy occurred over 18 months of follow-up. Hyperthyroidism patients were aged 18 to 65 years and newly diagnosed, with disease duration of less than 2 months. Patients with uncontrolled infections, other autoimmune diseases, pregnancy or lactation were excluded. Clinical symptoms, serum thyroxine and TRAb, thyroid ultrasound, and orbital computed tomography formed the basis for the diagnoses. Total RNA was extracted with Trizol reagent, and quality was checked on an Agilent 2100 Bioanalyzer. The CDR3 covers 12 residues, taking in both the cysteine and the phenylalanine. The CDR3 DNA has 36 bases and is translated from base 1. According to the germline V gene, CDR1 reads SGHTA and CDR2 reads FQGNSA.

Sequenced sample: peripheral blood or thyroid tissue (not recorded which). The rearranged chain carries TRBV7-2 and TRBJ1-2, with TRBD1 matching 10 junction bases. This clonotype was obtained from a woman aged 18-29 years with Graves' hyperthyroidism. The CDR3 is CARADRGRGYTF. The nucleotide sequence is given as TGTGCTAGAGCCGACAGGGGGCGGGGCTACACCTTC.